This record covers a single T cell receptor (beta chain). TCRdb's copy holds only in-frame clones and misses some; the assay was immunoSEQ multiplex PCR. Here the sample spans tens of thousands of clones, roughly 79% being singletons. The data belong to a study of human CD4 T cells and Enterobacteriaceae. Memory CD4+ T cells were sorted as all CD4+ cells except CD45RA+CCR7+CD95- naive cells, over 95% pure. This receptor was identified in a human donor in good health. Specimen: memory CD4+ T cells from blood.

CDR3 DNA: TGTGCCAGCAGCCCAGCGGGAGGGGCCAAAAACATTCAGTACTTC. This encodes CASSPAGGAKNIQYF. J is TRBJ2-4 and V is TRBV7-9, with 10 bases that match TRBD2. This CDR3 spans 15 amino acids. J gave up 1 base and V 5 bases, and 2 bases lay outside the gene matches. The V gene's germline CDR1 is SEHNR and CDR2 FQNEAQ (reference sequence).